This entry concerns a single T cell receptor beta chain. The antigen is not known. All CD8+ T cell subsets were sorted in triplicate at around 330,000 cells each. Phenotypically, naive CD8+ T cells corresponded to CD45RO-CCR7+CD27+CD95-. Each TRB cDNA library was prepared by 5' RACE (with UMI labels). TCRdb reprocessed the 5' RACE reads, keeping one entry per CDR3 protein, no DNA. The repertoire table contains 150,000 to 180,000 distinct CDR3 sequences. This sample was included in a study of CXCR3-negative and CXCR3-positive naive CD8 T cells. At the level of the study: Libraries each contributed about 1.5 +/- 0.3 million TRB reads, for around 150 million in total.

The CDR3 is made up of 15 amino acids. Germline-derived CDR1 and CDR2 are KGHSH and LQKENI. Regarding the study as a whole: Memory, not naive, CXCR3-negative and CXCR3-positive cells differed in TRBV-TRBJ usage. The TRB CDR3s that CXCR3-positive naive cells carried were more hydrophobic than those of CXCR3-negative naive cells.

This clonotype was sampled from a human donor in good health. Some clones in this sample may be carry-over from other donors' samples. What was sequenced was naive CXCR3+ CD8+ T cells from blood. Sample subset: CD45RO-CCR7+CD27+CD95- naive CD8+ T cells expressing CXCR3 (TNR3+). V is TRBV18 and J is TRBJ2-1; the D gene TCRdb calls, TRBD1, cannot be checked with no DNA. CDR3 sequence reads: CASSPRDTLGNEQFF.